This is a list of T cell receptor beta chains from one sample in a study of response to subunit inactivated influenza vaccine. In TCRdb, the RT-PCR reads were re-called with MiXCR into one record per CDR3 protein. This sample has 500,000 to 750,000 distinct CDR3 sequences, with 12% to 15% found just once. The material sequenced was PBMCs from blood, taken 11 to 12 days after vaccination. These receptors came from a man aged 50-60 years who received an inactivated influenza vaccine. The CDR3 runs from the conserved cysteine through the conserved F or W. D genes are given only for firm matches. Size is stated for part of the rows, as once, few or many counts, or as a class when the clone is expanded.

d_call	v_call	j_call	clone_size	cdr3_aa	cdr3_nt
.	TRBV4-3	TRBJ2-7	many	CASSQGLVSSYEQYF	TGTGCCAGCAGCCAGGGACTCGTAAGCTCCTACGAGCAGTACTTC
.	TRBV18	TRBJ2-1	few	CASSPYVDEQFF	TGTGCCAGCTCACCATACGTAGATGAGCAGTTCTTC
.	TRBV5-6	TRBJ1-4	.	CASSSTDEKLFF	TGTGCCAGCAGCTCCACGGATGAAAAACTGTTTTTT
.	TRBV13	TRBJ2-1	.	CASTRTVTNEQFF	TGTGCCAGCACTCGAACGGTTACCAATGAGCAGTTCTTC
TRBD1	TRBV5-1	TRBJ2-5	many	CASTPGQGETQYF	TGCGCCAGCACCCCGGGACAGGGAGAGACCCAGTACTTC
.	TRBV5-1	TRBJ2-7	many	CASSLMGYEQYF	TGCGCCAGCAGCTTGATGGGGTACGAGCAGTACTTC
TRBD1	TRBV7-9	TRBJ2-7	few	CASSSSSGTGTYEQYF	TGTGCCAGCAGCTCCTCGTCCGGGACAGGGACCTACGAGCAGTACTTC
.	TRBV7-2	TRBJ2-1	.	CASSPMGIYNEQFF	TGTGCCAGCAGCCCGATGGGCATCTACAATGAGCAGTTCTTC
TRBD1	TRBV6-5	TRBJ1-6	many	CASSYTGQGYSPLHF	TGTGCCAGCAGTTACACTGGACAGGGGTATTCACCCCTCCACTTT
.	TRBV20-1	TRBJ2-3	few	CSAPREASTDTQYF	TGCAGTGCTCCGCGGGAAGCTAGCACAGATACGCAGTATTTT
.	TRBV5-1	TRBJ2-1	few	CASNQGGGNYNEQFF	TGCGCCAGCAACCAAGGTGGGGGGAACTACAATGAGCAGTTCTTC
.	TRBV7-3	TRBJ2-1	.	CASSLTGLATAPRQQFF	TGTGCCAGCAGCTTAACGGGGCTAGCGACAGCCCCCAGACAGCAGTTCTTC
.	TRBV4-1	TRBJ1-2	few	CASSQGTENYGYTF	TGCGCCAGCAGCCAAGGTACTGAGAACTATGGCTACACCTTC
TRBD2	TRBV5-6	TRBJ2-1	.	CASSPGTSGHYNEQFF	TGTGCCAGCAGCCCGGGGACTAGCGGGCATTACAATGAGCAGTTCTTC
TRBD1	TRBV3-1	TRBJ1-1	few	CASSQGWQGGLKAEAFF	TGTGCCAGCAGCCAAGGTTGGCAGGGGGGGCTGAAAGCTGAAGCTTTCTTT
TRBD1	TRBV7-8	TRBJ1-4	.	CASSPPGGGTSNEKLFF	TGTGCCAGCAGCCCCCCCGGAGGGGGCACTTCTAATGAAAAACTGTTTTTT
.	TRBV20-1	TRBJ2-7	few	CSADLRDSYEQYF	TGCAGTGCGGACCTCAGGGATTCCTACGAGCAGTACTTC
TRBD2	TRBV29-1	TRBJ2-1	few	CSHGPGGSEQFF	TGCTCACACGGGCCGGGAGGGAGTGAGCAGTTCTTC
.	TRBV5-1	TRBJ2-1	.	CASIWVTEYNEQFF	TGCGCCAGCATTTGGGTGACTGAGTACAATGAGCAGTTCTTC
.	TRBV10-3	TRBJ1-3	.	CAISDVLHSGNTIYF	TGTGCCATCAGTGATGTCCTCCACTCTGGAAACACCATATATTTT
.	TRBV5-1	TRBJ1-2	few	CASSLRGEYGYTF	TGCGCCAGCAGCCTTAGGGGCGAGTATGGCTACACCTTC